The rows below give T cell receptor beta chains drawn from one sample of a study of T cell changes during pregnancy in multiple sclerosis. Clones were read by immunoSEQ multiplex PCR, and TCRdb kept only the in-frame ones, dropping some. The sample has under 70,000 clones; about 92% are singletons. Sample: peripheral blood, taken in the third trimester of pregnancy. The receptors come from a female donor in good health, enrolled as a control in a pregnancy study. Both conserved end residues are part of each CDR3. Each record gives: CDR3 protein, CDR3 DNA, D gene, clone size, V gene, J gene. The D gene is left open where the match is weak. For some rows the clone size is stated as once, few or many, or as a class when expanded; others skip it.

CDR3aa: CASSRTGGKDTQYF; CDR3nt: TGTGCCAGCAGCCGGACAGGGGGCAAAGATACGCAGTATTTT; d_gene: TRBD1; abundance: NA; v_gene: TRBV7-2; j_gene: TRBJ2-3
CDR3aa: CASSSGLGTGLTYEQYF; CDR3nt: TGCGCCAGCAGCTCGGGCCTCGGGACAGGCTTAACCTACGAGCAGTACTTC; d_gene: TRBD1; abundance: NA; v_gene: TRBV5-1; j_gene: TRBJ2-7
CDR3aa: CASSVLSGGPYEQYF; CDR3nt: TGTGCCAGTAGTGTATTGAGCGGGGGTCCCTACGAGCAGTACTTC; d_gene: TRBD2; abundance: NA; v_gene: TRBV19; j_gene: TRBJ2-7
CDR3aa: CASSQDITGVDEKLFF; CDR3nt: TGCGCCAGCAGCCAAGATATAACAGGCGTGGATGAAAAACTGTTTTTT; d_gene: NA; abundance: once; v_gene: TRBV4-1; j_gene: TRBJ1-4
CDR3aa: CASSPQRTSGGDEQFF; CDR3nt: TGTGCCAGCTCGCCTCAAAGGACTAGCGGGGGGGATGAGCAGTTCTTC; d_gene: TRBD2; abundance: NA; v_gene: TRBV18; j_gene: TRBJ2-1
CDR3aa: CAWTFQNEKLFF; CDR3nt: TGTGCCTGGACCTTTCAGAATGAAAAACTGTTTTTT; d_gene: NA; abundance: NA; v_gene: TRBV30; j_gene: TRBJ1-4
CDR3aa: CASSELGGTYNEQFF; CDR3nt: TGTGCCAGCAGTGAATTGGGGGGGACCTACAATGAGCAGTTCTTC; d_gene: TRBD2; abundance: NA; v_gene: TRBV25-1; j_gene: TRBJ2-1
CDR3aa: CASSVGLAGGWNEQFF; CDR3nt: TGTGCCAGCAGCGTCGGACTAGCGGGGGGGTGGAATGAGCAGTTCTTC; d_gene: TRBD2; abundance: NA; v_gene: TRBV11-3; j_gene: TRBJ2-1
CDR3aa: CASSQTSGGPQETQYF; CDR3nt: TGTGCCAGCAGCCAGACTAGCGGGGGGCCCCAAGAGACCCAGTACTTC; d_gene: TRBD2; abundance: NA; v_gene: TRBV11-2; j_gene: TRBJ2-5
CDR3aa: CASSTLGSSYEQYF; CDR3nt: TGTGCCAGCTCAACCCTAGGATCCTCCTACGAGCAGTACTTC; d_gene: NA; abundance: NA; v_gene: TRBV18; j_gene: TRBJ2-7
CDR3aa: CASTGIAEDTDTQYF; CDR3nt: TGTGCCAGTACCGGAATAGCGGAGGACACAGATACGCAGTATTTT; d_gene: NA; abundance: NA; v_gene: TRBV19; j_gene: TRBJ2-3
CDR3aa: CATQREVYGYTF; CDR3nt: TGTGCCACCCAGCGTGAGGTCTATGGCTACACCTTC; d_gene: NA; abundance: NA; v_gene: TRBV19; j_gene: TRBJ1-2
CDR3aa: CASSLGGQGGTEAFF; CDR3nt: TGTGCCAGCAGCTTAGGGGGACAGGGAGGAACTGAAGCTTTCTTT; d_gene: TRBD1; abundance: once; v_gene: TRBV7-2; j_gene: TRBJ1-1
CDR3aa: CASSALAGDTGELFF; CDR3nt: TGTGCCAGCAGCGCCCTAGCGGGAGACACCGGGGAGCTGTTTTTT; d_gene: TRBD2; abundance: NA; v_gene: TRBV9; j_gene: TRBJ2-2
CDR3aa: CASSLVATAVNEQYF; CDR3nt: TGTGCCAGCAGCTTAGTGGCGACAGCCGTCAACGAGCAGTACTTC; d_gene: NA; abundance: NA; v_gene: TRBV7-6; j_gene: TRBJ2-7
CDR3aa: CSVEDLRQSYGYTF; CDR3nt: TGCAGCGTTGAAGATCTTCGACAGAGCTATGGCTACACCTTC; d_gene: NA; abundance: NA; v_gene: TRBV29-1; j_gene: TRBJ1-2
CDR3aa: CASSPPGGGDSNQPQHF; CDR3nt: TGTGCCAGCTCACCACCGGGGGGAGGGGATAGCAATCAGCCCCAGCATTTT; d_gene: NA; abundance: once; v_gene: TRBV18; j_gene: TRBJ1-5
CDR3aa: CASSLDGDRVDEQFF; CDR3nt: TGCGCCAGCAGCTTGGACGGGGACAGAGTCGATGAGCAGTTCTTC; d_gene: TRBD1; abundance: NA; v_gene: TRBV5-1; j_gene: TRBJ2-1
CDR3aa: CASSLGGRGMNTEAFF; CDR3nt: TGTGCCAGCAGCTTAGGTGGAAGGGGCATGAACACTGAAGCTTTCTTT; d_gene: NA; abundance: NA; v_gene: TRBV7-6; j_gene: TRBJ1-1
CDR3aa: CASSFATGPLDSPLHF; CDR3nt: TGTGCCAGCAGCTTTGCGACAGGGCCCTTGGATTCACCCCTCCACTTT; d_gene: TRBD1; abundance: once; v_gene: TRBV7-9; j_gene: TRBJ1-6
CDR3aa: CASSSTRGQGNGYTF; CDR3nt: TGTGCCAGTAGTAGCACCCGGGGACAGGGGAATGGCTACACCTTC; d_gene: TRBD1; abundance: NA; v_gene: TRBV19; j_gene: TRBJ1-2